This T cell receptor beta chain was sequenced in a study of T cell responses to AZD1222 COVID-19 vaccine. CDR3 length equals 15 residues. Germline CDR1 SNHLY, CDR2 FYNNEI. Trimming took 0 bases from V and 5 from J, leaving 13 bases between them. Produced via immunoSEQ multiplex PCR; TCRdb's table is partial and in-frame only. Altogether 110,000 to 150,000 clones are present, approximately 85% being singletons, with the ten largest covering 7.5% to 8.5%. This specimen consisted of peripheral blood, obtained on day 0 of AZD1222 vaccination. The chain employs TRBV2 and TRBJ1-2; D is ambiguous. The clonotype originates from an adult in good health. The CDR3 region is CASSEALKESYGYTF. CDR3 sequence (DNA): TGTGCCAGCAGTGAAGCGCTTAAGGAGAGTTATGGCTACACCTTC.